This T cell receptor beta chain was profiled in a study of OX40 agonist ivuxolimab in advanced cancers. About this clone: Its specificity is not known.

The protocol was immunoSEQ multiplex PCR, while the TCRdb copy is restricted to in-frame clones and leaves out a portion. The sample contains about 66,000 clones, roughly 76% of which appear only once. The study, taken as a whole, reports: Averaging showed that CD8+ T cells had more expanded clones than CD4+ did.

Trimming took off 2 bases at V and 4 bases at J, with 10 bases between the two ends. The CDR3 covers 14 residues. Per germline, CDR1 MNHEY and CDR2 SVGAGI. The TCR originated in an adult with an advanced solid tumor such as melanoma, head and neck, liver or kidney cancer. This specimen consisted of CD4+ or CD8+ T cells sorted from blood, obtained in a trial of the OX40 agonist ivuxolimab. The chain combines TRBV6-5 with TRBJ2-3; unclear D gene. The DNA of the CDR3 is TGTGCCAGCAGTTACAGGGTACCGGCAGATACGCAGTATTTT. Its protein is CASSYRVPADTQYF.